This T cell receptor (beta chain) was identified in a study of early T cells in non-severe SARS-CoV-2 infection. Whole-study findings and limits: Reliance on VDJdb matching favored anti-spike CD8 responses; private and CD4 specificities were missed.

To note about this clonotype: The antigen is undetermined.

There are 13 residues in the CDR3. V was pared by 5 bases and J by 0 bases, with 7 bases between. The germline gives CDR1 KGHSH, CDR2 LQKENI. The TCR library protocol attached unique molecular identifiers to the individual cDNA molecules. One entry per CDR3 protein results from TCRdb running MiXCR on the 5' RACE reads. The profile shows roughly 75,000 distinct CDR3 sequences, approximately 15% of them singletons. V usage is TRBV18 and J usage is TRBJ1-1; no clear D. The receptor's source is an adult who was a healthcare worker with PCR-confirmed SARS-CoV-2 infection or an uninfected control (not recorded which). Sample: whole blood. Written as DNA, the CDR3 is TGTGCCAGCTCATCGGGGATGAACACTGAAGCTTTCTTT. It translates to CASSSGMNTEAFF.